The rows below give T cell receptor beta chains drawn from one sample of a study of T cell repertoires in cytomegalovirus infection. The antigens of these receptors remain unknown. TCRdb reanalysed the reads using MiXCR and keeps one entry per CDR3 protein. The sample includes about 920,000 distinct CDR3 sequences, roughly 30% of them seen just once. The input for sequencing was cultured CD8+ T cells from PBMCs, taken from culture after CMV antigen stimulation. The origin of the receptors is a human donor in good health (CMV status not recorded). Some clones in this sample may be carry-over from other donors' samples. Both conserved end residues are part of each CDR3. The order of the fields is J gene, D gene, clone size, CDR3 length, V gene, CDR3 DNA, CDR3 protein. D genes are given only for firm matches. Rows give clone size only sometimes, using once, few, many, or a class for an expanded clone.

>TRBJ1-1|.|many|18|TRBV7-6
TGTGCCAGCAGCTTAGCCGACCCGGGATCCGCGCCTGACACTGAAGCTTTCTTT
CASSLADPGSAPDTEAFF
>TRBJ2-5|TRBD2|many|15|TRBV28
TGTGCCAGCAGTCCTGCGGGGGGCCTCCAAGAGACCCAGTACTTC
CASSPAGGLQETQYF
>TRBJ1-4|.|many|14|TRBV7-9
TGTGCCAGCAGCTTAGAGAGCGACAGTGAAAAACTGTTTTTT
CASSLESDSEKLFF
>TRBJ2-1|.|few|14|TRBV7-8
TGTGCCAGCAGCTCATCGGGGTTTTACGGTGAGCAGTTCTTC
CASSSSGFYGEQFF
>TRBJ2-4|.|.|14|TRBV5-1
TGCGCCAGCAGCGCGACAGTTGAACAAAACATTCAGTACTTC
CASSATVEQNIQYF
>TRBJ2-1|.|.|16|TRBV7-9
TGTGCCAGCAGCCCGAAGGTGGGGCTATCCTACAATGAGCAGTTCTTC
CASSPKVGLSYNEQFF
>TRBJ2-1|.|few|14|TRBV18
TGTGCCAGCTCACCCGGACAGCCCAACAATGAGCAGTTCTTC
CASSPGQPNNEQFF
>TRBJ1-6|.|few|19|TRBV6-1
TGTGCCAGCAGTGCAGTGGGATTACAGGGAAAATCATATAATTCACCCCTCCACTTT
CASSAVGLQGKSYNSPLHF
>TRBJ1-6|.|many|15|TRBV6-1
TGTGCCAGCAGTGAATGGCAGACTTATAATTCACCCCTCCACTTT
CASSEWQTYNSPLHF
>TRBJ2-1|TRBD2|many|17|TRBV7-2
TGTGCCAGCAGCTTAGCTAGCGGGGAGAGCTCCTACAATGAGCAGTTCTTC
CASSLASGESSYNEQFF
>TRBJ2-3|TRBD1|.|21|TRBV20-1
TGCAGTGCTACCGGAACCCAGGGGGCGGATTTTATTTACGAAAGCACAGATACGCAGTATTTT
CSATGTQGADFIYESTDTQYF
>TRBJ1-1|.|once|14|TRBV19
TGTGCCAGTACCCCAGAGTCAATGAACACTGAAGCTTTCTTT
CASTPESMNTEAFF
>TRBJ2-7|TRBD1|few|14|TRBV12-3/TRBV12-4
TGTGCCAGCAGTTTAACAGGGGGAAAGTACGAGCAGTACTTC
CASSLTGGKYEQYF
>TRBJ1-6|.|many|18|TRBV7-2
TGTGCCAGCAGCCGGGACCTACCGAGGAGCTCCTATAATTCACCCCTCCACTTT
CASSRDLPRSSYNSPLHF
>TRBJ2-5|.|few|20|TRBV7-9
TGTGCCAGCAGCTCGACCGGAAGGGGACTTAGCGCATATTCCCAAGAGACCCAGTACTTC
CASSSTGRGLSAYSQETQYF
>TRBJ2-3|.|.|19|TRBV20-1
TGCAGTGCTAGAGATGTTCGGGGACCAGTGGGTCGACCCCCAGATACGCAGTATTTT
CSARDVRGPVGRPPDTQYF
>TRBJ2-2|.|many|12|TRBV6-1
TGTGCCAGCGTTATGGGCACCGGGGAGCTGTTTTTT
CASVMGTGELFF
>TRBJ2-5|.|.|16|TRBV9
TGTGCCAGCAGCGGAGACTCCTTCATGTACGTGGAGACCCAGTACTTC
CASSGDSFMYVETQYF
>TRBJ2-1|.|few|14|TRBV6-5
TGTGCCAGCAGTTACGGGAACGGAGCCAATGAGCAGTTCTTC
CASSYGNGANEQFF
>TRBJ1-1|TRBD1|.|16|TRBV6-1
TGTGCCAGCAGTTATTCCCTGACAGGGTGGAACACTGAAGCTTTCTTT
CASSYSLTGWNTEAFF
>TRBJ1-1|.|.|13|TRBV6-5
TGTGCCAGCAGTTATAATCCCGGCACTGAAGCTTTCTTT
CASSYNPGTEAFF
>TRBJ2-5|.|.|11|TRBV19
TGTGCCAGTAATGGGGGTGGGACCCAGTACTTC
CASNGGGTQYF
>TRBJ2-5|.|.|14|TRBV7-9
TGTGCCAGCAGCTCTGCCCTGGGACCGGTGGCCCAGTACTTC
CASSSALGPVAQYF
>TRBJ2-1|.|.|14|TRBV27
TGTGCCAGCAGTTTATTGGGGTCAGACAATGAGCAGTTCTTC
CASSLLGSDNEQFF
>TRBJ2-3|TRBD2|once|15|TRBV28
TGTGCCAGCAGGCTAGCGGGGGGTTACACAGATACGCAGTATTTT
CASRLAGGYTDTQYF